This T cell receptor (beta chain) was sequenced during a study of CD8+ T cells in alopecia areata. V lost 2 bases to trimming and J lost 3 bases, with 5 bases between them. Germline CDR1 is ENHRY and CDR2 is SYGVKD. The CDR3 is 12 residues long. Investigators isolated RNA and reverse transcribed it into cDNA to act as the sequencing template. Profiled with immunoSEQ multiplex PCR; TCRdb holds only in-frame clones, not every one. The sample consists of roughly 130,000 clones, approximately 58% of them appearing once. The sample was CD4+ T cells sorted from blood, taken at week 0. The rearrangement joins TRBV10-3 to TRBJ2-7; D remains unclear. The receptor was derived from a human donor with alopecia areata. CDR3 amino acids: CAISEARYEQYF. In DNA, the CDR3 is TGTGCCATCAGTGAGGCCCGCTACGAGCAGTACTTC.